These T cell receptor beta chains were read from a single sample in a study of CD8+CD57+ T cells in acquired aplastic anemia. Each CDR3 protein is one row after TCRdb ran MiXCR on the reads. The sample holds 150,000 to 200,000 distinct CDR3 sequences, around 48% seen once. Material: sorted CD4+, CD8+, or CD8+CD57+ T cells (not recorded which) from PBMCs. These receptors were taken from a human donor with aplastic anemia. The CDR3 runs from the conserved cysteine through the conserved F or W. The D gene is left open where the match is weak. The size of a clone is reported for some rows only, either as once, few or many, or as a class for expanded clones.

TRBV2	TRBJ2-7	.	.	TGTGCCAGTTCAGGGCACCTTTCCTACGAGCAGTACTTC	CASSGHLSYEQYF
TRBV6-4	TRBJ2-3	.	.	TGTGCCAGCAGTCGACTTACCACAGATACGCAGTATTTT	CASSRLTTDTQYF
TRBV20-1	TRBJ1-4	.	.	TGCAGTGCTTTCGGTGCAACTAATGAAAAACTGTTTTTT	CSAFGATNEKLFF
TRBV10-3	TRBJ1-5	TRBD1	.	TGTGCCATCAGTATCACTCGGGACAGGGGGGGCAGGCAGCCCCAGCATTTT	CAISITRDRGGRQPQHF
TRBV6-4	TRBJ2-3	TRBD2	many	TGTGCCAGCAGTGACTGGGCTAGCGGGGGGACTAGCACAGATACGCAGTATTTT	CASSDWASGGTSTDTQYF
TRBV9	TRBJ2-5	TRBD2	.	TGTGCCAGCAGCGACGTAGCGGGGGGGCCGGAGACCCAGTACTTC	CASSDVAGGPETQYF
TRBV10-3	TRBJ2-7	.	.	TGTGCCATCAGTGTGGGAGGTAGGGGCTCCTACGAGCAGTACTTC	CAISVGGRGSYEQYF
TRBV29-1	TRBJ1-2	.	.	TGCAGCGTTCGCCCAGACTATGGCTACACCTTC	CSVRPDYGYTF
TRBV24-1	TRBJ2-3	.	few	TGTGCCACCAGTGCCAACAGGGAGACGAGTCCAGATACGCAGTATTTT	CATSANRETSPDTQYF
TRBV7-8	TRBJ2-7	.	many	TGTGCCAGCAGCATGATCGGGGGGCACGAGCAGTACTTC	CASSMIGGHEQYF
TRBV6-5	TRBJ2-2	.	.	TGTGCCAGCAGTTACTCGGGCCCTAGACGGACCGGGGAGCTGTTTTTT	CASSYSGPRRTGELFF
TRBV19	TRBJ1-2	.	once	TGTGCCAGTAGAGGGGACCTCCTTCCAGAGGGTGGCTACACCTTC	CASRGDLLPEGGYTF
TRBV10-3	TRBJ2-7	TRBD1	.	TGTGCCATCAGCCTTGGACAGGGGGAATACGAGCAGTACTTC	CAISLGQGEYEQYF
TRBV7-9	TRBJ2-3	.	many	TGTGCCAGCAGCTTAGGTTCGGGGGATACGCAGTATTTT	CASSLGSGDTQYF
TRBV12-5	TRBJ2-2	TRBD1	.	TGTGCTAGTGGTTTGGGACAGGGGAACACCGGGGAGCTGTTTTTT	CASGLGQGNTGELFF
TRBV7-9	TRBJ1-2	TRBD1	.	TGTGCCAGCAGTCGTACAGGGGGCGGGGGCTACACCTTC	CASSRTGGGGYTF
TRBV24-1	TRBJ2-3	.	.	TGTGCCACCAGTGATATAGACCCGTTCACAGATACGCAGTATTTT	CATSDIDPFTDTQYF
TRBV5-4	TRBJ2-1	.	many	TGTGCCAGCAGCTTGGTCGGGGGGCAGAACAATGAGCAGTTCTTC	CASSLVGGQNNEQFF
TRBV24-1	TRBJ2-5	.	few	TGTGCCACCTCTTCAGGGCCCGAGGAGAACTCCCAAGAGACCCAGTACTTC	CATSSGPEENSQETQYF
TRBV12-3/TRBV12-4	TRBJ2-1	.	many	TGTGCCAGCAGTCGGGACGGGGGCTATGAGCAGTTCTTC	CASSRDGGYEQFF
TRBV24-1	TRBJ2-5	.	.	TGTGTCACCGGTGCGGGAGAGACCCAGTACTTC	CVTGAGETQYF
TRBV20-1	TRBJ2-7	TRBD1	many	TGCAGTGCCCCTGGGGGGGGGGGACAGGGTAATCCCGAGCAGTACTTC	CSAPGGGGQGNPEQYF
TRBV24-1	TRBJ2-1	TRBD2	many	TGTGCCACCAGTGATCCTAGCGGGGGAGGGGACAATGAGCAGTTCTTC	CATSDPSGGGDNEQFF
TRBV7-3	TRBJ2-6	.	.	TGTGCCAGCCAAAACGGGACGGGAGAGTCTGGGGCCAACGTCCTGACTTTC	CASQNGTGESGANVLTF
TRBV7-6	TRBJ1-5	TRBD1	once	TGTGCCAGCAGCTATGGACAGGGAGATCAGCCCCAGCATTTT	CASSYGQGDQPQHF
TRBV12-3/TRBV12-4	TRBJ1-1	TRBD1	many	TGTGCCAGCAGCCCCCAGACAGGGACTATTGCTTTCTTT	CASSPQTGTIAFF
TRBV20-1	TRBJ2-5	.	.	TGCAGTGCCCTGGGGGGTTCTGGGGAGACCCAGTACTTC	CSALGGSGETQYF
TRBV25-1	TRBJ2-5	TRBD2	.	TGTGCCAGCAGTGAATCACCCGGGAGGGCCATTATATACGGAGAGACCCAGTACTTC	CASSESPGRAIIYGETQYF
TRBV4-1	TRBJ2-2	TRBD2	many	TGCGCCAGCAGCCGAGCCTCAGGACTAGCGAGGGCCGGGGAGCTGTTTTTT	CASSRASGLARAGELFF
TRBV29-1	TRBJ2-1	TRBD2	.	TGCAGCGTTGAGACTAGCGGCTACAACAATGAGCAGTTCTTC	CSVETSGYNNEQFF
TRBV25-1	TRBJ2-7	TRBD1	.	TGCGCCAGCAGCTTGGACAGGTACTACGAGCAGTACTTC	CASSLDRYYEQYF
TRBV24-1	TRBJ1-6	.	.	TGTGCCACCAGTGATTTGCGGGGACCCCTCCACTTT	CATSDLRGPLHF
TRBV15	TRBJ1-5	TRBD1	.	TGTGCCACCAGCAGAGATGACAGGGGAAGTCAGCCCCAGCATTTT	CATSRDDRGSQPQHF
TRBV19	TRBJ2-7	.	many	TGTGCCAGTAGTATAGCCTGGGGGGGCAGCTACGAGCAGTACTTC	CASSIAWGGSYEQYF
TRBV5-4	TRBJ2-1	.	many	TGTGCCAGCAGCCTGGGGAGTTACAATGAGCAGTTCTTC	CASSLGSYNEQFF
TRBV5-1	TRBJ2-5	.	.	TGCGCCAGCAGGAGACAGCAAGAGACCCAGTACTTC	CASRRQQETQYF
TRBV3-1	TRBJ2-3	.	many	TGTGCCAGCAGCCAAGGAGGGTGGGATACGCAGTATTTT	CASSQGGWDTQYF
TRBV5-6	TRBJ1-1	.	.	TGTGCCAGCAGCTTGGCCAGTCAGTCACTGGGGACTGAAGCTTTCTTT	CASSLASQSLGTEAFF
TRBV19	TRBJ2-1	TRBD2	.	TGTGCCAGTAGTGAGACTAGCGGGAGGTATGAGCAGTTCTTC	CASSETSGRYEQFF
TRBV10-3	TRBJ2-1	.	.	TGTGCCATCAGCTTAGGGACCGGCAGGAATGAGCAGTTCTTC	CAISLGTGRNEQFF
TRBV29-1	TRBJ1-1	.	.	TGCAGCGTTGATCCCTACCTTGGGGGTAGCACTGAAGCTTTCTTT	CSVDPYLGGSTEAFF
TRBV3-1	TRBJ1-1	.	.	TGTGCCAGCAGCCATTCGGGGGCGGGTAGGACTGAAGCTTTCTTT	CASSHSGAGRTEAFF
TRBV6-1	TRBJ1-2	TRBD1	many	TGTGCCAGCAGTGTGGGGACAGGGGCTAACTATGGCTACACCTTC	CASSVGTGANYGYTF
TRBV7-6	TRBJ2-3	TRBD1	.	TGTGCCAGCAGCCTCGGGGCTTTTGGACAGGCCACAGATACGCATTATTTT	CASSLGAFGQATDTHYF
TRBV6-4	TRBJ2-5	.	.	TGTGCCAGCAGCCAGGCGCCGGGGGCCGCGGAGACCCAGTACTTC	CASSQAPGAAETQYF
TRBV7-2	TRBJ1-1	TRBD1	once	TGTGCCAGCAGCCCGGAGACAGGGGGGTACACTGAAGCTTTCTTT	CASSPETGGYTEAFF
TRBV7-2	TRBJ1-3	.	.	TGTGCCAGCAGCTCAGGGTTGGCTGGAAACACCATATATTTT	CASSSGLAGNTIYF
TRBV12-3/TRBV12-4	TRBJ1-2	.	many	TGTGCCAGCAGTCATAGACGTCTAACTCTCTATGGCTACACCTTC	CASSHRRLTLYGYTF
TRBV20-1	TRBJ2-3	TRBD2	many	TGCAGTGCCCAGATAGCGGGGGGGCCCGCAGATACGCAGTATTTT	CSAQIAGGPADTQYF
TRBV10-3	TRBJ2-7	TRBD1	.	TGTGCCATCAGTGAGACCTTGGGACAGGTGGCTCGCGAGCAGTACTTC	CAISETLGQVAREQYF
TRBV19	TRBJ1-2	TRBD1	many	TGTGCCAGTAGTATTGGGGACAGGGGACTTCTGGGGGGCGGCTACACCTTC	CASSIGDRGLLGGGYTF
TRBV7-9	TRBJ2-1	TRBD1	many	TGTGCCAGCAGCCAACGGACAGGGGGAAGTATAGGTGAGCAGTTCTTC	CASSQRTGGSIGEQFF
TRBV7-6	TRBJ2-5	.	.	TGTGCCAGCAGCCCTATGGCTCAAGAGACCCAGTACTTC	CASSPMAQETQYF